The subject of this entry is one T cell receptor (beta chain). The target antigen is unknown. These data come from a study of T cells in Graves' hyperthyroidism and ophthalmopathy. Study in general: Peripheral blood was drawn at first diagnosis, prior to all treatment.

Study-level findings and limits: Using 13 V-J features, a model discriminated ophthalmopathy from stable hyperthyroidism.

Amplification of TCR beta CDR3 regions was performed using RNA transcripts as template. Carried out on the TCR CDR3, a first-round RT-PCR used the HTBI primer set. TCRdb used MiXCR to reprocess the multiplex PCR reads, holding one entry per CDR3 protein. The sample has roughly 300,000 distinct CDR3 sequences; roughly a fifth are singletons. There are 14 residues in the CDR3. Germline lookup yields CDR1 SNHLY and CDR2 FYNNEI. Deletions cut 8 bases from V and 1 base from J, with 13 bases between. This sequence was found in a woman aged 45-65 years with Graves' hyperthyroidism. The genes are TRBV2 and TRBJ2-3, with D possibly being TRBD1 or TRBD2 (6 bases each). The specimen was blood. CDR3 in amino acids: CASVLGGRTDTQYF. The CDR3 DNA reads TGTGCCAGCGTCCTTGGGGGGCGCACAGATACGCAGTATTTT.